This is a list of T cell receptor beta chains from one sample in a study of T cell responses to AZD1222 COVID-19 vaccine. This table comes from immunoSEQ multiplex PCR, and its TCRdb copy is limited to in-frame clones, with some not included. Of under 200,000 clones listed, approximately 90% were seen once; the top ten hold about 1.4%. The specimen comprised peripheral blood, sampled on day 0 of AZD1222 vaccination. The receptors come from an adult in good health. CDR3s include the opening cysteine and the closing phenylalanine or tryptophan. Each record gives: V gene, D gene, clone size, J gene, CDR3 DNA, CDR3 protein. A D gene is named only where the DNA matches it firmly. Clone size is given for some rows only: seen once, a few or many times, or a class if the clone is expanded.

TRBV3-1/TRBV3-2	-	once	TRBJ2-6	TGTGCCAGCAGCCAGGGCTCCGGGGCCAACGTCCTGACTTTC	CASSQGSGANVLTF
TRBV4-3	-	once	TRBJ1-3	TGCGCCAGCAGCCAAGAGAAGGGAAACACCATATATTTT	CASSQEKGNTIYF
TRBV19	TRBD1	-	TRBJ1-4	TGTGCCACAGGGGGCTCCCCTAATGAAAAACTGTTTTTT	CATGGSPNEKLFF
TRBV11-3	-	-	TRBJ1-1	TGTGCCAGCACCCCGACAGGGAACACTGAAGCTTTCTTT	CASTPTGNTEAFF
TRBV19	-	-	TRBJ1-5	TGTGCCAGTAGTAGGACGAGCAATCAGCCCCAGCATTTT	CASSRTSNQPQHF
TRBV20-1	-	-	TRBJ1-1	TGCAGTGCTAGTTGGGCAGAGCGAAACCCGAACACTGAAGCTTTCTTT	CSASWAERNPNTEAFF
TRBV21-1	-	-	TRBJ1-5	TGTGCCAGCAGCAAATTTCGGGTCCGACAGGGGGCTGGCCAGCCCCAGCATTTT	CASSKFRVRQGAGQPQHF
TRBV24-1	-	-	TRBJ2-3	TGTGCCACCGGGCTCACAGATACGCAGTATTTT	CATGLTDTQYF
TRBV9	TRBD1	-	TRBJ2-7	TGTGCCAGCAGCGGAGGGGGCCACAGCTCCTACGAGCAGTACTTC	CASSGGGHSSYEQYF
TRBV12-3/TRBV12-4	-	-	TRBJ1-1	TGTGCCAGCAGCCGCCGGGGGAACACTGAAGCTTTCTTT	CASSRRGNTEAFF
TRBV7-9	-	-	TRBJ1-1	TGTGCCAGCAGCTCTACTCTGATCCGACAGAACACTGAAGCTTTCTTT	CASSSTLIRQNTEAFF
TRBV6-5	-	medium-sized	TRBJ1-6	TGTGCCAGCAGTTACCGGGGTGGGTCACCCCTCCACTTT	CASSYRGGSPLHF
TRBV5-1	TRBD1	-	TRBJ1-6	TGCGCCAGCAGCTTTGGACAGGGGAATTCACCCCTCCACTTT	CASSFGQGNSPLHF
TRBV18	-	-	TRBJ1-1	TGTGCCAGCTCACCGATCCCGGAAGGAGGGAGTGAAGCTTTCTTT	CASSPIPEGGSEAFF
TRBV5-1	-	-	TRBJ1-1	TGCGCCAGCACCCGAGCCGGGGTACAGTCGATGAACACTGAAGCTTTCTTT	CASTRAGVQSMNTEAFF
TRBV6-2/TRBV6-3	TRBD2	-	TRBJ2-3	TGTGCCAGCAGTTACCCTCCTCTAGCGGGCCGGATAGAGCAGTATTTT	CASSYPPLAGRIEQYF
TRBV7-8	-	-	TRBJ2-4	TGTGCCAGCAGCGGAGGACACCTCTTAGCCAAAAACATTCAGTACTTC	CASSGGHLLAKNIQYF
TRBV6-4	-	few	TRBJ1-5	TGTGCCAGCAGTGACCGGCCGGGGCAAAATCAGCCCCAGCATTTT	CASSDRPGQNQPQHF
TRBV6-1	-	-	TRBJ1-1	TGTGCCAGCAGTGAAGGATCGATCCACACTGAAGCTTTCTTT	CASSEGSIHTEAFF
TRBV7-3	-	-	TRBJ2-1	TGTGCCAGCAGCTTACCCCCAGCGCGGGTCCAGTTCTTC	CASSLPPARVQFF
TRBV18	-	-	TRBJ1-4	TGTGCCAGCTCACGGCAAGGACAGTCTAATGAAAAACTGTTTTTT	CASSRQGQSNEKLFF
TRBV5-1	TRBD1	-	TRBJ2-7	TGCGCCAGCAGTCTGAGCCGGCAGGGGGCCTCCGAGCAGTACTTC	CASSLSRQGASEQYF
TRBV6-5	TRBD2	-	TRBJ2-1	TGTGCCAGCAGTCCACTAGCGGGGGGGCTCAATGAGCAGTTCTTC	CASSPLAGGLNEQFF
TRBV6-2/TRBV6-3	TRBD2	-	TRBJ2-1	TGTGCCAGCAGTTACCCCGGACTAGCGGGGGGGCGCTTATCCTACAATGAGCAGTTCTTC	CASSYPGLAGGRLSYNEQFF
TRBV18	-	once	TRBJ1-6	TGTGCCAGCTCACCATGGACCGCCCGTTCGCCCCTCCACTTT	CASSPWTARSPLHF
TRBV10-1	TRBD2	-	TRBJ2-1	TGCGCCAGCAGTGAGCAGCTAGCGGGGTCCAATGAGCAGTTCTTC	CASSEQLAGSNEQFF
TRBV5-4	-	-	TRBJ1-3	TGTGCCAGCAGCCGAGACGTACTTACTGGAAACACCATATATTTT	CASSRDVLTGNTIYF
TRBV18	-	-	TRBJ1-2	TGTGCCAGCTCAAGTCGCGGGACGTCTATACTCTATGGCTACACCTTC	CASSSRGTSILYGYTF
TRBV7-2	-	-	TRBJ2-3	TGTGCCAGCAGCTTAGCGGTTCCAGATACGCAGTATTTT	CASSLAVPDTQYF
TRBV11-2	-	-	TRBJ1-1	TGTGCCAGCAGCGCACAGGGATACACTGAAGCTTTCTTT	CASSAQGYTEAFF
TRBV6-5	-	-	TRBJ2-3	TGTGCCAGCAGTTACCAAGAACTGGGAGGTACGCAGTATTTT	CASSYQELGGTQYF
TRBV7-9	TRBD2	-	TRBJ2-5	TGTGCCAGCAGCTCCAGAGATAGCGGGGGAGATCAAGAGACCCAGTACTTC	CASSSRDSGGDQETQYF
TRBV2	-	-	TRBJ1-4	TGTGCCAGCAGGAGGGGGACGAATCGAATTGAAAAACTGTTTTTT	CASRRGTNRIEKLFF
TRBV9	-	-	TRBJ2-5	TGTGCCAGCAGCGTACGAGTGGAGGAGACCCAGTACTTC	CASSVRVEETQYF
TRBV10-3	-	-	TRBJ1-3	TGTGCCATCGAGGGGGGGGAGGAGAACACCATATATTTT	CAIEGGEENTIYF
TRBV7-2	TRBD1	-	TRBJ2-1	TGTGCCAGCACCCCCCAGGGGGCTACCTCCTACAATGAGCAGTTCTTC	CASTPQGATSYNEQFF
TRBV11-2	-	-	TRBJ2-1	TGTGCCAGCAGCTTAGGAGGGGGGGCAGCCAATGAGCAGTTCTTC	CASSLGGGAANEQFF
TRBV4-1	-	once	TRBJ1-2	TGCGCCAGCAGCCAAGAAAGAGGGCGCCGTGATTTTTATGGCTACACCTTC	CASSQERGRRDFYGYTF
TRBV28	-	once	TRBJ2-7	TGTGCCAGCACTTCTTTCTACGAGCAGTACTTC	CASTSFYEQYF
TRBV5-1	TRBD1	-	TRBJ1-1	TGCGCCAGCAGCTCGACAGGGCTGTTCGAAGCTTTCTTT	CASSSTGLFEAFF
TRBV28	-	-	TRBJ1-4	TGTGCCAGCAGTCCAGACCGCGCAACTAATGAAAAACTGTTTTTT	CASSPDRATNEKLFF
TRBV28	TRBD1	-	TRBJ1-1	TGTGCCAGTATGACGGCCGGGGACAGCAAAGCTTTCTTT	CASMTAGDSKAFF
TRBV3-1/TRBV3-2	-	few	TRBJ1-2	TGTGCCAGCAGCCCCCCCGGGACCGCCTATGGCTACACCTTC	CASSPPGTAYGYTF
TRBV15	-	-	TRBJ2-7	TGTGCCACCGGGCAGAACTACGAGCAGTACTTC	CATGQNYEQYF
TRBV23-1	TRBD1	-	TRBJ2-1	TGCGCCAGCAGTCAAGATTCACCGGGACAGGGCTACAATGAGCAGTTCTTC	CASSQDSPGQGYNEQFF
TRBV6-5	TRBD1	-	TRBJ2-2	TGTGCCAGCAGGGCCCAGGGGGCCGGCGGGGAGCTGTTTTTT	CASRAQGAGGELFF
TRBV5-1	-	-	TRBJ2-3	TGCGCCAGCAGCTTACAGGGCCAAAGCACAGATACGCAGTATTTT	CASSLQGQSTDTQYF
TRBV2	TRBD1	-	TRBJ2-1	TGTGCCAGCAGTGTACAGGGGTATGAGCAGTTCTTC	CASSVQGYEQFF
TRBV7-3	-	once	TRBJ1-5	TGTGCCAGCAGCTTAACAGTTAATCAGCCCCAGCATTTT	CASSLTVNQPQHF
TRBV7-2	-	few	TRBJ1-2	TGTGCCAGCAGCTTGGCGCCAGGGCCGACTACTGGCTACACCTTC	CASSLAPGPTTGYTF
TRBV5-6	-	-	TRBJ1-2	TGTGCCAGCAGCCCGGGCCTAGGACAGTCCTATGGCTACACCTTC	CASSPGLGQSYGYTF
TRBV6-5	TRBD1	-	TRBJ2-1	TGTGCAGCCTCAAAGGACAGGGCGTACAATGAGCAGTTCTTC	CAASKDRAYNEQFF
TRBV18	-	-	TRBJ1-2	TGTGCCAGCTCACCAAATCGACAGGCGCATGGCTACACCTTC	CASSPNRQAHGYTF